A single sample gave rise to the 15 T cell receptor beta chains below, sequenced in a study of immune evolution from preneoplasia to lung adenocarcinoma. Some clones are missing from TCRdb's copy, which holds only in-frame ones; the method was immunoSEQ multiplex PCR. The data show 3,500 to 4,000 clones, with just over 75% seen just once and approximately 12% held by the top ten. The sample comprised FFPE adjacent normal lung tissue. The receptors derive from a person aged 65 to 85 with lung adenocarcinoma.

V and J are TRBV6-5 and TRBJ1-2, with D uncertain. Trimming removed 7 bases at V and 0 bases at J, with 15 bases between. From germline, CDR1 is MNHEY and CDR2 SVGAGI. This CDR3 comprises 15 residues. CDR3 loop: CASTPYQAPNYGYTF. The CDR3 DNA reads as TGTGCCAGCACTCCATACCAAGCCCCTAACTATGGCTACACCTTC.

The genes are TRBV18 and TRBJ1-3; D remains ambiguous. The CDR3 has 15 residues. Germline V gives CDR1 KGHSH, CDR2 LQKENI. Trimming took 3 bases from V and 0 from J, leaving 9 bases between them. The CDR3 here is CASSPSRTSGNTIYF. The DNA of the CDR3 is TGTGCCAGCTCACCCTCCAGGACCTCTGGAAACACCATATATTTT.

The chain is built from TRBV30 and TRBJ1-1; D unclear. The CDR3 totals 11 residues. CDR1 GTSNPN and CDR2 SVGIG come from the germline V gene (reference sequence). The V end was cut by 3 bases, the J end by 0 bases, with 2 bases between. Written as DNA, the CDR3 is TGTGCCTGGAGCTTGAACACTGAAGCTTTCTTT. Its protein is CAWSLNTEAFF.

In DNA form, the CDR3 reads TGTGCCAGAAGGAGGGGGCGAGAGCAGTACTTC. It codes for CARRRGREQYF. This chain links TRBV5-3 with TRBJ2-7, with TRBD1 matching 7 bases. TRBV5-3 is treated as an ORF (open reading frame) with a function not yet certain. The CDR3 loop spans 11 amino acids. V shed 5 bases, J shed 7 bases, and the junction held 3 bases outside the gene matches.

This clone was seen a single time. The V call is TRBV6-5, the J call TRBJ2-4, with D hard to call. Trimming removed 8 bases at V and 0 bases at J, with 8 bases between. Germline lookup yields CDR1 MNHEY and CDR2 SVGAGI. This CDR3 has 13 amino acids. CDR3: CASGVTAKNIQYF. CDR3 in DNA: TGTGCCAGCGGGGTCACAGCCAAAAACATTCAGTACTTC.

This chain links TRBV25-1 with TRBJ1-2; TRBD1 might be the D (6 bases). V was clipped by 2 bases and J by 11 bases, with 21 bases between them. Germline V lookup: CDR1 MGHDK, CDR2 SYGVNS. The CDR3 loop spans 15 amino acids. CDR3 amino acids: CASSEPYHREGGYTF. The CDR3 DNA sequence: TGTGCCAGCAGTGAACCGTATCACAGGGAAGGAGGATACACCTTC.

This CDR3 reads CSVGQRSMNTEAFF. In nucleotides, the CDR3 is TGCAGCGTTGGCCAACGGTCCATGAACACTGAAGCTTTCTTT. The V and J genes are TRBV29-1 and TRBJ1-1; D remains ambiguous. This CDR3 is built from 14 residues. The V end lost 4 bases, the J end lost 0 bases, and 12 bases lay between the germline ends. CDR1 and CDR2 (germline): SQVTM, ANQGSEA. Based on the CDR3 plus reference TRBV29-1 and TRBJ1-1, the full variable domain is SAVISQKPSRDICQRGTSLTIQCQVDSQVTMMFWYRQQPGQSLTLIATANQGSEATYESGFVIDKFPISRPNLTFSTLTVSNMSPEDSSIYLCSVGQRSMNTEAFFGQGTRLTVV.

The rearrangement joins TRBV18 to TRBJ2-3, with TRBD2 matching over 9 bases. Germline V gene sequence: CDR1 KGHSH, CDR2 LQKENI. The CDR3 has 15 amino acids. The trim removed 2 bases at V and 7 bases at J, leaving 7 bases unmatched. CDR3 nucleotide sequence: TGTGCCAGCTCACCAGATTCCGGGACTAGCCATACGCAGTATTTT. This gives the protein CASSPDSGTSHTQYF.

The chain couples TRBV6-1 to TRBJ2-1, with D possibly matching TRBD2 (6 bases). The V and J ends lost 7 bases and 7 bases respectively, with 14 bases between them. Germline V gene lookup returns CDR1 MNHNS and CDR2 SASEGT. The length of the CDR3 is 13 residues. CDR3 loop: CASTLGRPNEQFF. CDR3 DNA: TGTGCCAGCACCCTTGGGAGGCCTAATGAGCAGTTCTTC.

The rearrangement links TRBV11-3 to TRBJ2-1, with 10 bases aligning to TRBD2. Germline CDR1 is SGHNT and CDR2 is YENEEA. The J segment lost 5 bases and the V segment lost 4 bases, leaving 5 bases of the junction unmatched. CDR3 length: 15 amino acids. The CDR3 spells CASSYGLAENNEQFF. CDR3 nucleotides: TGTGCCAGCAGCTACGGACTAGCGGAAAACAATGAGCAGTTCTTC.

The V and J genes are TRBV6-5 and TRBJ2-4, with a weak D call TRBD2 (6 bases). Germline-derived CDR1 and CDR2 are MNHEY and SVGAGI. CDR3 size: 15 residues. The V end was cut by 10 bases, the J end by 1 base, with 17 bases between. For the CDR3, the DNA is TGTGCCACCGAGCCGAGGGGAGGCGCCAAAAACATTCAGTACTTC. This encodes CATEPRGGAKNIQYF.

This clone showed up just once. The CDR3 coding sequence is TGTGCCAGTAGTCCAAGGACAGGGGGCAATGAGCAGTTCTTC. Encoded protein: CASSPRTGGNEQFF. V gene TRBV19 combines with J gene TRBJ2-1; 10 nucleotides agree with TRBD1. CDR1 and CDR2 from the germline V gene are LNHDA and SQIVND (reference sequence). The CDR3 length is 14 residues. The V segment lost 5 bases and the J segment 6 bases; nucleotides outside the gene matches: 4.

This clone was counted between two and nine times. The rearrangement links TRBV14 to TRBJ2-2; D not certain. The germline V and J ends were trimmed by 0 bases and 5 bases, with 7 bases remaining between them. This CDR3 spans 14 amino acids. Germline CDR1 and CDR2: SGHDN and FVKESK. CDR3 residues: CASSQDIGTGELFF. For the CDR3, the DNA is TGTGCCAGCAGCCAAGATATAGGGACCGGGGAGCTGTTTTTT.

The rearrangement uses TRBV7-8 and TRBJ1-5; no reliable D call. The V gene's germline CDR1 is SGHVS and CDR2 FQNEAQ. Trimming took 3 bases from V and 10 from J, leaving 13 bases between them. The CDR3 is made up of 13 amino acids. The CDR3 sequence: CASSFRVEVPQHF. CDR3 nucleotides: TGTGCCAGCAGCTTTAGAGTAGAGGTTCCCCAGCATTTT.

V gene TRBV7-2 combines with J gene TRBJ2-7, with D perhaps TRBD2 (5 bases). There are 11 residues in the CDR3. Trimming pared 5 bases from V and 6 bases from J, leaving 8 bases between. The V gene's germline CDR1 is SGHTA and CDR2 FQGNSA. The DNA for the CDR3 is TGTGCCAGCAGCCCGCGGGTCGAGCAGTACTTC. It specifies CASSPRVEQYF.